Below, 7 T cell receptor beta chains from the same sample are listed, as sequenced in a study of blood T cell repertoires in COVID-19. Some clones are missing from TCRdb's copy, which holds only in-frame ones; the method was immunoSEQ multiplex PCR. The data show more than 300,000 clones, about nine tenths seen once. The material sequenced was peripheral blood. These receptor sequences come from a woman in her seventies with COVID-19, enrolled during active disease.

The sample holds a few counts of this clone. The J gene is TRBJ2-5, the V gene TRBV13, with a weak D call TRBD2 (7 bases). This CDR3 has 14 residues. Looked up from germline, CDR1 is PRHDT and CDR2 is FYEKMQ (reference sequence). Trimming pared 5 bases from V and 4 bases from J, leaving 14 bases between. The CDR3 protein is CASSPGGMGETQYF. The CDR3, as DNA: TGTGCCAGCAGCCCGGGGGGCATGGGAGAGACCCAGTACTTC. Full variable domain (remainder filled in from reference TRBV13 and TRBJ2-5): AAGVIQSPRHLIKEKRETATLKCYPIPRHDTVYWYQQGPGQDPQFLISFYEKMQSDKGSIPDRFSAQQFSDYHSELNMSSLELGDSALYFCASSPGGMGETQYFGPGTRLLVL.

The chain couples TRBV4-3 to TRBJ2-3; D is possibly TRBD1 (5 bases). CDR1 is LGHNA and CDR2 is YSLEER in the germline V gene. Trimming cost V 5 bases and J 3 bases, with 9 bases left between them. This CDR3 is 13 amino acids long. In nucleotides, the CDR3 is TGCGCCAGCAGCGGAAAGGGGACAGATACGCAGTATTTT. This encodes CASSGKGTDTQYF.

This clone appeared once. The chain couples TRBV4-3 to TRBJ2-1; D call uncertain. Trimming stripped 0 bases from V and 4 bases from J, with 7 bases between. This CDR3 region has 14 residues. Germline assignment: CDR1 LGHNA and CDR2 YSLEER. DNA for the CDR3: TGCGCCAGCAGCCAAGATCAGGTATACAATGAGCAGTTCTTC. Its translation: CASSQDQVYNEQFF.

The chain couples TRBV19 to TRBJ2-2, with 9 bases identical to TRBD2. This CDR3 region has 16 residues. The germline CDR1 and CDR2 sequences are LNHDA and SQIVND (reference sequence). Unmatched junction bases numbered 9, after V lost 6 bases and J lost 4 bases. The CDR3 sequence: CASSKAGGLGTGELFF. The CDR3 DNA reads TGTGCCAGTAGCAAAGCGGGGGGCCTGGGCACCGGGGAGCTGTTTTTT.

This clone was picked up one time. The V call is TRBV5-6, the J call TRBJ1-2, with 8 positions matching TRBD1. This CDR3 contains 15 residues. The V segment lost 0 bases and the J segment 3 bases; nucleotides outside the gene matches: 4. Germline V gene sequence: CDR1 SGHDT, CDR2 YYEEEE. CDR3: CASSLAAGGDYGYTF. DNA for the CDR3: TGTGCCAGCAGCTTGGCGGCAGGGGGCGACTATGGCTACACCTTC.

This clone was recorded only once. The chain combines TRBV30 with TRBJ1-1; 8 bases map to TRBD1. V dropped 5 bases and J dropped 5; count of bases not matched to a gene: 16. The CDR3 runs to 16 residues. Germline V gene data show CDR1 as GTSNPN and CDR2 as SVGIG (reference sequence). For the CDR3, the DNA is TGTGCCTGGGGGGGAAGACCTTACGGACAGGGAACTGAAGCTTTCTTT. Translation gives CAWGGRPYGQGTEAFF. The complete variable domain, with remaining parts taken from reference TRBV30 and TRBJ1-1, reads SQTIHQWPATLVQPVGSPLSLECTVEGTSNPNLYWYRQAAGRGLQLLFYSVGIGQISSEVPQNLSASRPQDRQFILSSKKLLLSDSGFYLCAWGGRPYGQGTEAFFGQGTRLTVV.

The gene calls are TRBV10-3 and TRBJ2-7, with TRBD1 matching over 8 bases. CDR3 size: 15 residues. Germline values: CDR1 ENHRY, CDR2 SYGVKD. Trimming cost V 6 bases and J 3 bases; bases outside gene matches: 10. CDR3 loop: CAIRETGDPDYEQYF. The CDR3 DNA follows: TGTGCCATCAGAGAGACAGGGGACCCCGACTACGAGCAGTACTTC.